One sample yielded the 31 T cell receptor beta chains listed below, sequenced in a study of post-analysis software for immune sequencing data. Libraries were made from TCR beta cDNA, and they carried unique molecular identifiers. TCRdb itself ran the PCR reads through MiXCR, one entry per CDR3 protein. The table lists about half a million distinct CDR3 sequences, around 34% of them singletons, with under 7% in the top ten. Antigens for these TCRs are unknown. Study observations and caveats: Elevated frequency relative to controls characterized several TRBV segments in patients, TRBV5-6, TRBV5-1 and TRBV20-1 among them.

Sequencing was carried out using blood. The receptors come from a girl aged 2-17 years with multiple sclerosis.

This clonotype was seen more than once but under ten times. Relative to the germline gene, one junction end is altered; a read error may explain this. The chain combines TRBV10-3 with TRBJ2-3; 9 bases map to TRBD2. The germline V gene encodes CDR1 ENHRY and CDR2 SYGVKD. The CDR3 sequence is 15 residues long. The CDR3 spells CAISDRGGATDTQYF. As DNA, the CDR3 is TGTGCTATCAGTGATCGCGGGGGGGCCACAGATACGCAGTATTTT.

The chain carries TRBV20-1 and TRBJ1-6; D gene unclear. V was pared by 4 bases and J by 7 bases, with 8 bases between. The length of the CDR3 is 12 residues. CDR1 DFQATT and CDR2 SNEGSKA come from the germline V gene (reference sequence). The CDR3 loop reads CSAKGFNSPLHF. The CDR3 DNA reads TGCAGTGCTAAGGGATTCAATTCACCCCTCCACTTT.

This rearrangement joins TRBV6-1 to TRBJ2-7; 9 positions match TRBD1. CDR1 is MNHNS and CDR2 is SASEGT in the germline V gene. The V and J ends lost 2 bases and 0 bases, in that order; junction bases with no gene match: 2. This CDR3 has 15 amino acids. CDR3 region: CASSERGQGSYEQYF. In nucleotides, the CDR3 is TGTGCCAGCAGTGAACGGGGACAGGGCTCCTACGAGCAGTACTTC.

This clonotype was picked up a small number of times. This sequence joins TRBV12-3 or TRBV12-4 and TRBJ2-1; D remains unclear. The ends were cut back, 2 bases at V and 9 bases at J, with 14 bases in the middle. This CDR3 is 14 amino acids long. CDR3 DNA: TGTGCCAGCAGTTTACAAAGCTTATTATTTGAGCAGTTCTTC. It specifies CASSLQSLLFEQFF.

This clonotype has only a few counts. This chain's CDR3 is CAISVGEGYTF. Written as DNA, the CDR3 is TGTGCCATCAGTGTTGGGGAGGGCTACACCTTC. The chain couples TRBV10-3 to TRBJ1-2; no definite D call. The CDR3 length is 11 residues. Deletions cut 4 bases from V and 8 bases from J, with 8 bases between. Germline V lookup: CDR1 ENHRY, CDR2 SYGVKD.

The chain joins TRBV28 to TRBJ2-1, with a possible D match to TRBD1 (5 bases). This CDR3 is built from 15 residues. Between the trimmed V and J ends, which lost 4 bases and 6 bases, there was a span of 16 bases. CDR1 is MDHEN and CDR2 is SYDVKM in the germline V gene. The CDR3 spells CASSSDSLEANEQFF. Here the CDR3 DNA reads TGTGCCAGCAGTTCCGACAGCCTTGAGGCCAATGAGCAGTTCTTC.

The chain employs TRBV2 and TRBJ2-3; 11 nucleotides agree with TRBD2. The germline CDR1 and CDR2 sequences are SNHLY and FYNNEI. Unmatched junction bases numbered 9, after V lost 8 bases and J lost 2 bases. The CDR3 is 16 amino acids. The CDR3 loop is CASRRTSGLDTDTQYF. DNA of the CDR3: TGTGCCAGCCGCCGGACTAGCGGGTTAGACACAGATACGCAGTATTTT.

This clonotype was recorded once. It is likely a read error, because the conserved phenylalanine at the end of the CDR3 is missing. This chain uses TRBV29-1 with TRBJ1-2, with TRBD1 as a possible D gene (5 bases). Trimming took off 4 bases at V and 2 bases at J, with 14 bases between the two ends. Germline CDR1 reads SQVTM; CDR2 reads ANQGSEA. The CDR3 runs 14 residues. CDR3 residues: CSVGSRVDNYGYTC. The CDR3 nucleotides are TGCAGCGTTGGAAGCAGGGTAGACAACTATGGCTACACCTGC.

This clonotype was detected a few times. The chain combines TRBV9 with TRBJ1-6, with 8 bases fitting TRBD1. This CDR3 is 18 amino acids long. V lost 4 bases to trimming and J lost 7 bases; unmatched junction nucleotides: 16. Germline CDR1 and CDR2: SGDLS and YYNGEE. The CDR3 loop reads CASSFGQGGSQVNSPLHF. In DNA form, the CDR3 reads TGTGCCAGCAGCTTCGGACAGGGCGGATCTCAGGTCAATTCACCCCTCCACTTT. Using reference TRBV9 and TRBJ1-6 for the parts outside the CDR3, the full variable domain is DSGVTQTPKHLITATGQRVTLRCSPRSGDLSVYWYQQSLDQGLQFLIQYYNGEERAKGNILERFSAQQFPDLHSELNLSSLELGDSALYFCASSFGQGGSQVNSPLHFGNGTRLTVT.

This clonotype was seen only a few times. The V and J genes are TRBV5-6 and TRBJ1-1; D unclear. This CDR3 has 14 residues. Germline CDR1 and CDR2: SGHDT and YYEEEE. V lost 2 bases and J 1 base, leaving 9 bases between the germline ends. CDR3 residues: CASSFRAQNTEAFF. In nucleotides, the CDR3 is TGTGCCAGCAGCTTCCGGGCTCAGAACACTGAAGCTTTCTTT. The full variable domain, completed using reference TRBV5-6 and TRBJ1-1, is DAGVTQSPTHLIKTRGQQVTLRCSPKSGHDTVSWYQQALGQGPQFIFQYYEEEERQRGNFPDRFSGHQFPNYSSELNVNALLLGDSALYLCASSFRAQNTEAFFGQGTRLTVV.

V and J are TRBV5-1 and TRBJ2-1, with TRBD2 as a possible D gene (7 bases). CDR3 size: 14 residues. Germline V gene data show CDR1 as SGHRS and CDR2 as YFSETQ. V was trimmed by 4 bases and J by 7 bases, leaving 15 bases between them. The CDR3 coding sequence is TGCGCCAGCAGCCTGTTTGGGGGGGCGAATGAGCAGTTCTTC. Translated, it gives CASSLFGGANEQFF. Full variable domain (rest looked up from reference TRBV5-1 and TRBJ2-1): KAGVTQTPRYLIKTRGQQVTLSCSPISGHRSVSWYQQTPGQGLQFLFEYFSETQRNKGNFPGRFSGRQFSNSRSEMNVSTLELGDSALYLCASSLFGGANEQFFGPGTRLTVL.

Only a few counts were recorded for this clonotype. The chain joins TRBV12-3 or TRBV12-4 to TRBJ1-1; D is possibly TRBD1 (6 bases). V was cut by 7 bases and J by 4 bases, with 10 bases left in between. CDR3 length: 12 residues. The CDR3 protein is CASTLRGTEAFF. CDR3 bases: TGTGCCAGCACTCTCAGGGGCACTGAAGCTTTCTTT.

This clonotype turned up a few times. The CDR3 here is CSVIGVNSYEQYF. The DNA of the CDR3 is TGCAGCGTTATAGGCGTTAACTCCTACGAGCAGTACTTC. This rearrangement joins TRBV29-1 to TRBJ2-7, with D unclear. V was trimmed by 5 bases and J by 0 bases, leaving 11 bases between them. Germline V gene data show CDR1 as SQVTM and CDR2 as ANQGSEA. The CDR3 is 13 residues long.

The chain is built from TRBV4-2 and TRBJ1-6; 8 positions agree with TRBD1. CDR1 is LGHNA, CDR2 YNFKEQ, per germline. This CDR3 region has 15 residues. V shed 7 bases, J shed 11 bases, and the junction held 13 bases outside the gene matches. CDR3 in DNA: TGTGCCAGCACGCCTGGACAGGGCCAATGGGCACCCCTCCACTTT. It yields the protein CASTPGQGQWAPLHF.

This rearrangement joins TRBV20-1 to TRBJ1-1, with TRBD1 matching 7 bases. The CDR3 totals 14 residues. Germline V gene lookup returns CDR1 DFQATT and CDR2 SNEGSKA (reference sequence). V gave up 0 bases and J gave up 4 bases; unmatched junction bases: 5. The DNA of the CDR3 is TGCAGTGCTAGAGATCCGACAGGGACCACTGAAGCTTTCTTT. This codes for CSARDPTGTTEAFF.

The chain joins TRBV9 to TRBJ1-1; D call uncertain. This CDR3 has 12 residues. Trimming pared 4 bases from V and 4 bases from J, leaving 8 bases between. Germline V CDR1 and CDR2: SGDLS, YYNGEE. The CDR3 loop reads CASSPSGTEAFF. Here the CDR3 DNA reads TGTGCCAGCAGCCCTTCTGGCACTGAAGCTTTCTTT.

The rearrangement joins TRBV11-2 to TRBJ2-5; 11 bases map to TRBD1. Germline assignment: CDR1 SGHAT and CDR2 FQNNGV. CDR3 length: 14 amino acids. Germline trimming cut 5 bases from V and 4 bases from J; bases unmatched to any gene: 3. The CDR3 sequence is CASSKDRGRETQYF. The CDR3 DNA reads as TGTGCCAGCAGCAAGGACAGGGGGCGAGAGACCCAGTACTTC.

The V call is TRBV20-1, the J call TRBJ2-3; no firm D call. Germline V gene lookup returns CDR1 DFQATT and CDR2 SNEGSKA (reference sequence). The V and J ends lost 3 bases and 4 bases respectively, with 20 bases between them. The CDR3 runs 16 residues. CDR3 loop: CSASSSGGIGADTQYF. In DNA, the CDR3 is TGCAGTGCTAGTTCCTCTGGCGGCATAGGCGCAGATACGCAGTATTTT.

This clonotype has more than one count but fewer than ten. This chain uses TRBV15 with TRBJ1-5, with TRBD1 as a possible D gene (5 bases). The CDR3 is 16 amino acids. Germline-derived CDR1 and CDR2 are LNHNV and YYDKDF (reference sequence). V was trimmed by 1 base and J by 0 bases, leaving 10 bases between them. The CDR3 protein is CATSRGGTDSNQPQHF. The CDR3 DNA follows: TGTGCCACCAGCAGAGGAGGGACGGATAGCAATCAGCCCCAGCATTTT. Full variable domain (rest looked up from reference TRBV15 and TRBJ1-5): DAMVIQNPRYQVTQFGKPVTLSCSQTLNHNVMYWYQQKSSQAPKLLFHYYDKDFNNEADTPDNFQSRRPNTSFCFLDIRSPGLGDTAMYLCATSRGGTDSNQPQHFGDGTRLSIL.

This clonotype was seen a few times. The CDR3 loop reads CASSPAVGGRSQYF. The CDR3 nucleotides read TGTGCCAGCAGCCCCGCGGTGGGGGGAAGGAGCCAGTACTTC. The chain carries TRBV7-2 and TRBJ2-7; TRBD2 might be the D (6 bases). Germline V gene data show CDR1 as SGHTA and CDR2 as FQGNSA. The CDR3 has 14 amino acids. V shed 5 bases and J shed 10 bases, with 21 bases lying between them. The full variable domain, rest sourced from reference TRBV7-2 and TRBJ2-7, is GAGVSQSPSNKVTEKGKDVELRCDPISGHTALYWYRQSLGQGLEFLIYFQGNSAPDKSGLPSDRFSAERTGGSVSTLTIQRTQQEDSAVYLCASSPAVGGRSQYFGPGTRLTVT.

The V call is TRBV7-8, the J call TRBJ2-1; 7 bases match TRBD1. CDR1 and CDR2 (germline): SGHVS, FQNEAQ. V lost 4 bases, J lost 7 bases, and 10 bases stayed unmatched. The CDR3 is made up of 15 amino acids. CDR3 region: CASSSTDPRGNEQFF. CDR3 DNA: TGTGCCAGCAGCTCTACCGACCCCAGGGGGAATGAGCAGTTCTTC.

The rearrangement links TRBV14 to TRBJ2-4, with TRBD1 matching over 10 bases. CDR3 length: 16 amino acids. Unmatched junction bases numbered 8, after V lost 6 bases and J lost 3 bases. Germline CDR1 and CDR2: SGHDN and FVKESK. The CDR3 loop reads CASRPAGTGVKNIQYF. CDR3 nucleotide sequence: TGTGCCAGCAGACCAGCCGGGACAGGGGTCAAAAACATTCAGTACTTC.

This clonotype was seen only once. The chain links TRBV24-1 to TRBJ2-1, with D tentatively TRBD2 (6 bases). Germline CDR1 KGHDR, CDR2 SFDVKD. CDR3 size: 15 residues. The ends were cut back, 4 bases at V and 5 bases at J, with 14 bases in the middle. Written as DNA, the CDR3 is TGTGCCACCAGTGACCAACTGGCGGGGAACAATGAGCAGTTCTTC. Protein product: CATSDQLAGNNEQFF.

The CDR3 region has the DNA TGCAGTGCTAGAGGGGGACAATTTTCCACAGATACGCAGTATTTT. It codes for CSARGGQFSTDTQYF. The chain is built from TRBV20-1 and TRBJ2-3; tentatively, D is TRBD1 (6 bases). Germline CDR1 DFQATT, CDR2 SNEGSKA (reference sequence). CDR3 length: 15 amino acids. Between the trimmed V and J ends, which lost 1 base and 2 bases, there was a span of 13 bases.

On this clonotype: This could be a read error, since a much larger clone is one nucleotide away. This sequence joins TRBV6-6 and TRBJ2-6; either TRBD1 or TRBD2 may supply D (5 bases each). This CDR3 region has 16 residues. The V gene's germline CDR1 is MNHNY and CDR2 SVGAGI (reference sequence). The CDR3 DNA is TGTGCCAGCAGTTACTTAAAGGGAGCTGGGGCCAACGTCCCGACTTTC. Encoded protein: CASSYLKGAGANVPTF.

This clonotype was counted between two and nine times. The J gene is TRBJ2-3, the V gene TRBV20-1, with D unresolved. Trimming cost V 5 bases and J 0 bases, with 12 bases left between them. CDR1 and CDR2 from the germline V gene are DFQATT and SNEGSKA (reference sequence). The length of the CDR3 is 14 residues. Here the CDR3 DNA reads TGCAGTGCTCTCTTAGTCACTAGCACAGATACGCAGTATTTT. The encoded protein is CSALLVTSTDTQYF.

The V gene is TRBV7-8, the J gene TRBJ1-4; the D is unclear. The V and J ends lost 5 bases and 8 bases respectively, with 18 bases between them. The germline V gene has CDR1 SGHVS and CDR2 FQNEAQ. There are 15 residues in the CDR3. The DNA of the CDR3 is TGTGCCAGCAGCCCCCTACTCCCGAAGAGCGAAAAACTGTTTTTT. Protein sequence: CASSPLLPKSEKLFF.

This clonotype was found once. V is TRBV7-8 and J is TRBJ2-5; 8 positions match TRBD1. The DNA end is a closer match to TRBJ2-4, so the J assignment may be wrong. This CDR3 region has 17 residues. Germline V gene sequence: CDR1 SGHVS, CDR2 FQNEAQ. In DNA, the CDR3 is TGTGCCAGCAGCCCTTTGACGGACAGGGAGGTCAAAAACATTCAGTACTTC. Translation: CASSPLTDREVKNIQYF.

For the CDR3, the DNA is TGTGCCAGCATGAGACAGCTCAGGGATTCACCCCTCCACTTT. Translation gives CASMRQLRDSPLHF. The chain employs TRBV6-6 and TRBJ1-6, with D possibly TRBD1 on 5 matching bases. The CDR3 covers 14 residues. V lost 7 bases and J lost 8, with 15 bases in between. Germline CDR1 MNHNY, CDR2 SVGAGI (reference sequence).

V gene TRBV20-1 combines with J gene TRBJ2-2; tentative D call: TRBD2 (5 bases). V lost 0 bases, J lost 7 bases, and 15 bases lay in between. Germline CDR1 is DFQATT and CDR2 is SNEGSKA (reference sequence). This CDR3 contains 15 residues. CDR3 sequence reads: CSAREVGSRNGELFF. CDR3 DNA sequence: TGCAGTGCTAGAGAAGTTGGGAGCAGGAACGGGGAGCTGTTTTTT.

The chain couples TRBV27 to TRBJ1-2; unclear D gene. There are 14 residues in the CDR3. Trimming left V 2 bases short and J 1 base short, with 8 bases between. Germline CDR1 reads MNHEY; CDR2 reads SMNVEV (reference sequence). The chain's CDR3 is CASSLSMGNYGYTF. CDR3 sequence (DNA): TGTGCCAGCAGTTTAAGCATGGGTAACTATGGCTACACCTTC.